This T cell receptor beta chain originates from a study of beta chain features in type 1 diabetes. Background on the study: Age, gender and cell yields were similar between patients and healthy donors. Across all samples, 100 million to 130 million sorted cells were examined. Findings and limits, study-wide: Whether HLA type influences TCRB rearrangement remained unresolved here. Moderate yet significant TCRB CDR3 shortening was seen in Type 1 diabetes patients in all four CD4+ subsets.

This CDR3 region has 16 residues. CDR1 SGHTA and CDR2 FQGNSA come from the germline V gene. Trimming took 0 bases from V and 8 from J; bases not matched to a gene: 7. Sequenced material consisted of expressed TCRB transcripts (all of the isolated RNA was reverse transcribed). The study sequenced naive, central memory and regulatory T cell samples to an average of about 3.57 million reads. Libraries were prepared by immunoSEQ multiplex PCR; TCRdb keeps only in-frame clonotypes and omits some of them. The sample holds under 200,000 clones, 6.5% to 10% seen once. This clone has only a few counts. What it binds is not known.

The sample taken for sequencing was central memory CD4+ T cells from blood. The TCR sequence derives from a woman between 18 and 29 years old with type 1 diabetes. The rearrangement uses TRBV7-2 and TRBJ2-2; the match to TRBD1 covers 9 bases. CDR3 loop: CASSLAAHRGLGELFF. In nucleotides, the CDR3 is TGTGCCAGCAGCTTAGCCGCACACAGGGGGCTAGGGGAGCTGTTTTTT.